Listed here are 32 T cell receptor beta chains from one sample, sequenced in a study of identifying expanded T cells in peripheral blood. Libraries were prepared by immunoSEQ multiplex PCR; TCRdb keeps only in-frame clonotypes and omits some of them. This sample yields roughly 84,000 clones, of which approximately 90% are seen a single time; 7% to 7.5% belongs to the top ten. Material: blood. The receptors shown here come from a person between 18 and 69 years old in good health.

The rearrangement uses TRBV7-2 and TRBJ2-7; tentative D call: TRBD1 (6 bases). The germline gives CDR1 SGHTA, CDR2 FQGNSA. Deletions cut 4 bases from V and 6 bases from J, with 19 bases between. The CDR3 consists of 15 residues. The CDR3 is CASSSTHLSTGEQYF. In nucleotides, the CDR3 is TGTGCCAGCAGCTCCACCCATCTATCGACAGGCGAGCAGTACTTC.

The CDR3 sequence: CASSLQSTEAFF. CDR3 bases: TGCGCCAGCAGCTTGCAGTCGACTGAAGCTTTCTTT. This sequence joins TRBV5-1 and TRBJ1-1; no definite D call. CDR3 length: 12 amino acids. V shed 1 base and J shed 5 bases, with 6 bases lying between them. The germline V gene has CDR1 SGHRS and CDR2 YFSETQ.

CDR3 loop: CASSRVGHGSYEQYF. The CDR3 region has the DNA TGTGCCAGTAGTAGAGTGGGGCACGGTTCCTACGAGCAGTACTTC. The chain is built from TRBV19 and TRBJ2-7; perhaps TRBD1 as D (5 bases). V lost 4 bases and J 1 base, leaving 14 bases between the germline ends. The CDR3 has 15 residues. Germline V gives CDR1 LNHDA, CDR2 SQIVND (reference sequence).

The genes are TRBV27 and TRBJ2-7, with D perhaps TRBD2 (6 bases). The V end lost 2 bases, the J end lost 2 bases, and 22 bases lay between the germline ends. The V gene's germline CDR1 is MNHEY and CDR2 SMNVEV (reference sequence). There are 18 residues in the CDR3. The CDR3 DNA follows: TGTGCCAGCAGTTTACGGGGGAACCCCACATTCATCCCCTACGAGCAGTACTTC. Translating gives CASSLRGNPTFIPYEQYF.

The V gene is TRBV19, the J gene TRBJ2-2, with D perhaps matching TRBD1 (6 bases). Trimming took 7 bases from V and 0 from J, leaving 9 bases between them. The germline V gene has CDR1 LNHDA and CDR2 SQIVND (reference sequence). The CDR3 spans 14 residues. Here the CDR3 reads CASNDRPNTGELFF. As DNA, the CDR3 is TGTGCCAGTAACGACAGGCCGAACACCGGGGAGCTGTTTTTT.

The sample holds one count of this clone. The rearrangement links TRBV5-1 to TRBJ2-7; the match to TRBD2 covers 10 bases. The germline V gene has CDR1 SGHRS and CDR2 YFSETQ. Losses at the gene ends were 2 bases for V and 2 bases for J; bases not matched to a gene: 7. The CDR3 spans 16 residues. The chain's CDR3 is CASSFSDLAGAYEQYF. The CDR3 nucleotides are TGCGCCAGCAGCTTTTCCGATCTAGCGGGGGCCTACGAGCAGTACTTC.

The genes are TRBV27 and TRBJ2-7, with D possibly matching TRBD1 (5 bases). The CDR3 is made up of 13 amino acids. Deletions cut 6 bases from V and 7 bases from J, with 16 bases between. Germline lookup yields CDR1 MNHEY and CDR2 SMNVEV (reference sequence). CDR3 sequence reads: CASRYGVKGEQYF. CDR3 DNA: TGTGCCAGCAGGTACGGCGTAAAGGGGGAGCAGTACTTC.

The chain couples TRBV27 to TRBJ1-5; D remains ambiguous. The length of the CDR3 is 13 residues. CDR1 and CDR2 from the germline V gene are MNHEY and SMNVEV (reference sequence). V lost 1 base and J 3 bases, leaving 4 bases between the germline ends. The CDR3 sequence: CASSLYPNQPQHF. The CDR3 DNA reads as TGTGCCAGCAGTTTATACCCCAATCAGCCCCAGCATTTT.

This chain uses TRBV4-1 with TRBJ2-1; D is unclear. CDR1 and CDR2 from the germline V gene are MGHRA and YSYEKL. The V and J ends lost 1 base and 3 bases respectively, with 13 bases between them. This CDR3 spans 16 amino acids. The chain's CDR3 is CASSQVDILYYNEQFF. As DNA, the CDR3 is TGCGCCAGCAGCCAAGTCGACATACTTTACTACAATGAGCAGTTCTTC.

The chain has TRBV5-1 and TRBJ2-7, with D perhaps TRBD2 (6 bases). Germline lookup yields CDR1 SGHRS and CDR2 YFSETQ. The CDR3 is 15 residues long. The V end was cut by 6 bases, the J end by 7 bases, with 23 bases between. The CDR3: CASTLLMRGRGEQYF. The CDR3 nucleotides are TGCGCCAGCACACTTTTAATGAGGGGCCGGGGGGAGCAGTACTTC.

The gene calls are TRBV9 and TRBJ1-2; TRBD1 is a possible D gene (5 bases). CDR3 length equals 14 residues. The V end was cut by 7 bases, the J end by 8 bases, with 21 bases between. Germline CDR1 reads SGDLS; CDR2 reads YYNGEE. The CDR3 here is CASGEHWSSGGYTF. In nucleotides, the CDR3 is TGTGCCAGCGGAGAGCACTGGAGTTCAGGGGGCTACACCTTC.

The chain carries TRBV10-2 and TRBJ2-6; 9 positions match TRBD1. CDR1 and CDR2 (germline): WSHSY, SAAADI. V shed 4 bases and J 2 bases; nucleotides not matched to a gene: 12. The CDR3 is 19 residues long. The CDR3 protein is CASSGDRVSMFAGANVLTF. In nucleotides, the CDR3 is TGCGCCAGCAGTGGGGACAGGGTCAGTATGTTTGCTGGGGCCAACGTCCTGACTTTC.

J is TRBJ1-1 and V is TRBV28; D unclear. This CDR3 is built from 17 residues. Per germline, CDR1 MDHEN and CDR2 SYDVKM. Trimming took off 1 base at V and 1 base at J, with 16 bases between the two ends. The CDR3 nucleotides read TGTGCCAGCAGTTTATCCCCTCTTGACCTGGGGAACACTGAAGCTTTCTTT. It encodes CASSLSPLDLGNTEAFF.

The rearrangement uses TRBV27 and TRBJ2-1; the match to TRBD2 covers 11 bases. The CDR3 runs to 17 residues. Losses at the gene ends were 5 bases for V and 0 bases for J; bases not matched to a gene: 6. The germline V gene encodes CDR1 MNHEY and CDR2 SMNVEV (reference sequence). CDR3 amino acids: CASSLRLAGSSYNEQFF. CDR3 DNA sequence: TGTGCCAGCAGTCTACGACTAGCGGGGTCCTCCTACAATGAGCAGTTCTTC.

The rearrangement uses TRBV10-3 and TRBJ1-1; tentative D call: TRBD1 (6 bases). The CDR3 is 12 amino acids. Germline loops: CDR1 ENHRY, CDR2 SYGVKD. The V end lost 3 bases, the J end lost 7 bases, and 9 bases lay between the germline ends. The CDR3 sequence: CAISDRTVEAFF. The CDR3 DNA reads as TGTGCCATCAGTGATAGGACAGTTGAAGCTTTCTTT.

This chain joins TRBV6-1 and TRBJ1-1; 8 bases align to TRBD1. The V segment lost 6 bases and the J segment 0 bases; nucleotides outside the gene matches: 3. The germline gives CDR1 MNHNS, CDR2 SASEGT. The CDR3 totals 14 residues. CDR3 nucleotides: TGTGCCAGCAGGAGACAGGGGATGAACACTGAAGCTTTCTTT. It is translated as CASRRQGMNTEAFF.

This chain connects TRBV5-1 to TRBJ2-2; D is possibly TRBD2 (6 bases). V was pared by 4 bases and J by 6 bases, with 22 bases between. Germline CDR1 SGHRS, CDR2 YFSETQ. The CDR3 is 17 residues long. The CDR3 region has the DNA TGCGCCAGCAGCCCAGCCGGGGGACTGTTGCCGTCCGGGGAGCTGTTTTTT. Its protein product is CASSPAGGLLPSGELFF.

The chain recombines TRBV4-2 with TRBJ2-7; no clear D. CDR1 LGHNA and CDR2 YNFKEQ come from the germline V gene. Trimming removed 0 bases from V and 4 bases from J, with 19 bases in between. The CDR3 sequence is 17 residues long. The CDR3 bases are TGTGCCAGCAGCCAAGAAGGTATCTTTAGTGACCGGTACGAGCAGTACTTC. Its translation is CASSQEGIFSDRYEQYF.

V and J are TRBV19 and TRBJ2-5, with a tentative D call TRBD1 (5 bases). V was clipped by 4 bases and J by 1 base, with 7 bases between them. This CDR3 has 13 residues. Germline V lookup: CDR1 LNHDA, CDR2 SQIVND (reference sequence). The CDR3 here is CASSNRFQETQYF. Written as DNA, the CDR3 is TGTGCCAGTAGTAACAGGTTCCAAGAGACCCAGTACTTC.

The chain has TRBV15 and TRBJ1-5; TRBD1 matches at 9 bases. Germline CDR1 and CDR2: LNHNV and YYDKDF (reference sequence). V was pared by 2 bases and J by 0 bases, with 8 bases of the junction left unmatched. This CDR3 has 18 amino acids. The CDR3 DNA is TGTGCCACCAGCAGACGCGGGACAGGGCTGGATAGCAATCAGCCCCAGCATTTT. It is translated as CATSRRGTGLDSNQPQHF.

The chain carries TRBV4-1 and TRBJ1-4, with a weak D call TRBD1 (5 bases). CDR1 MGHRA and CDR2 YSYEKL come from the germline V gene. V lost 1 base and J 4 bases, leaving 10 bases between the germline ends. The CDR3 covers 15 residues. CDR3 sequence (DNA): TGCGCCAGCAGCCAAGCTGGGGCGAGTAATGAAAAACTGTTTTTT. Protein sequence: CASSQAGASNEKLFF.

The chain has TRBV4-2 and TRBJ2-4, with TRBD2 matching 16 bases. Trimming took 4 bases from V and 6 from J; bases not matched to a gene: 6. CDR3 size: 17 residues. Per the germline V gene, CDR1 is LGHNA and CDR2 is YNFKEQ. The CDR3 region is CASSLGTSGGAGNIQYF. The CDR3 region has the DNA TGTGCCAGCAGCCTCGGGACTAGCGGGGGGGCCGGAAACATTCAGTACTTC.

The V gene is TRBV15, the J gene TRBJ2-1; D assignment may be TRBD1 or TRBD2 (5 bases each). The CDR3 runs to 16 residues. From germline, CDR1 is LNHNV and CDR2 YYDKDF (reference sequence). The V and J ends lost 3 bases and 4 bases respectively, with 16 bases between them. The CDR3 sequence: CATSSVTGTRYNEQFF. The CDR3 DNA follows: TGTGCCACCAGCAGCGTCACCGGGACCAGGTACAATGAGCAGTTCTTC.

The chain recombines TRBV10-3 with TRBJ1-1, with TRBD1 as a possible D gene (6 bases). Per the germline V gene, CDR1 is ENHRY and CDR2 is SYGVKD. The CDR3 extends over 13 amino acids. The V gene lost 7 bases and the J gene lost 2 bases, with 11 bases spanning the gap. This CDR3 reads CAIKGVFNTEAFF. As DNA, the CDR3 is TGTGCCATCAAGGGGGTGTTCAACACTGAAGCTTTCTTT.

The chain employs TRBV2 and TRBJ2-4; D might be TRBD1 (6 bases). This CDR3 contains 15 residues. From germline, CDR1 is SNHLY and CDR2 FYNNEI. Trimming removed 2 bases from V and 3 bases from J, with 11 bases in between. As DNA, the CDR3 is TGTGCCAGCAGTGAAATGGGGGCAGGCAAAAACATTCAGTACTTC. Translating it yields CASSEMGAGKNIQYF.

This chain links TRBV6-1 with TRBJ1-2; D not certain. This CDR3 has 13 amino acids. V was shortened by 2 bases and J by 6 bases, with 10 bases between the two germline ends. CDR1 is MNHNS, CDR2 SASEGT, per germline. The CDR3 nucleotides read TGTGCCAGCAGTGAACCCCCGGTAGATGGCTACACCTTC. It specifies CASSEPPVDGYTF.

J is TRBJ1-2 and V is TRBV9, with D hard to call. Trimming took 3 bases from V and 6 from J, leaving 12 bases between them. Germline V CDR1 and CDR2: SGDLS, YYNGEE. The CDR3 is made up of 13 amino acids. In DNA, the CDR3 is TGTGCCAGCAGCGCGGCCCTAGTCAATGGCTACACCTTC. It specifies CASSAALVNGYTF.

The rearrangement uses TRBV5-1 and TRBJ2-5; D might be TRBD2 (7 bases). V was trimmed by 2 bases and J by 5 bases, leaving 13 bases between them. There are 14 residues in the CDR3. Germline lookup yields CDR1 SGHRS and CDR2 YFSETQ. The CDR3 DNA reads as TGCGCCAGCAGCTTTGGGGGGGCGCCCGAGACCCAGTACTTC. Protein: CASSFGGAPETQYF.

The table lists this clone with a count of one. The chain uses TRBV5-1 and TRBJ2-1; D not certain. This CDR3 comprises 14 residues. CDR1 and CDR2 from the germline V gene are SGHRS and YFSETQ. Trimming pared 4 bases from V and 0 bases from J, leaving 8 bases between. The CDR3 sequence: CASSPAGSYNEQFF. Written as DNA, the CDR3 is TGCGCCAGCAGCCCCGCCGGCTCCTACAATGAGCAGTTCTTC.

This sequence joins TRBV18 and TRBJ2-7; D possibly uses TRBD1 or TRBD2 (5 bases each). This CDR3 has 15 residues. The germline gives CDR1 KGHSH, CDR2 LQKENI. Trimming shortened V by 6 bases and J by 1 base, and 16 bases separated the two germline ends. Here the CDR3 reads CASSTIGTGSYEQYF. The CDR3 DNA sequence: TGTGCCAGCTCGACTATTGGAACAGGTTCCTACGAGCAGTACTTC.

The CDR3 spells CASAQGLSGNTIYF. The CDR3 nucleotides read TGTGCCAGCGCACAGGGTCTCTCTGGAAACACCATATATTTT. The chain uses TRBV6-5 and TRBJ1-3; D perhaps matches TRBD1 (6 bases). Germline CDR1 and CDR2: MNHEY and SVGAGI. The CDR3 consists of 14 residues. Trimming cost V 8 bases and J 0 bases, with 11 bases left between them.

This rearrangement joins TRBV29-1 to TRBJ1-2; D is unclear. V dropped 3 bases and J dropped 3 bases, with 14 bases sitting between them. The CDR3 extends over 14 amino acids. CDR1 SQVTM and CDR2 ANQGSEA come from the germline V gene. The CDR3 coding sequence is TGCAGCGTTGATCAAGCGGGCGGCGACTATGGCTACACCTTC. This codes for CSVDQAGGDYGYTF.